What follows is one T cell receptor beta chain and its context. What it recognizes is unknown. This CDR3 comprises 16 residues. CDR1 and CDR2 from the germline V gene are GTSNPN and SVGIG (reference sequence). The source of the sample is a study of cytomegalovirus exposure and HLA in healthy donors. Study-level results: The authors excluded some V segments, including TRBV6-2 and TRBV6-3, as indistinguishable.

Researchers ran the PCR with 60 Vbeta and 13 Jbeta primers. Some clones are missing from TCRdb's copy, which holds only in-frame ones; the method was immunoSEQ multiplex PCR. The profile covers about 150,000 clones, with around 79% appearing a single time and about 3.7% taken by the ten largest. The sample consisted of PBMCs. This TCR was sampled from a human donor in good health. The chain combines TRBV30 with TRBJ2-2; D is perhaps TRBD1 (5 bases). In DNA form, the CDR3 reads TGTGTTTCTCAGGGCAACGCTTATACGAACACCGGGGAGCTGTTTTTT. This sequence encodes CVSQGNAYTNTGELFF. Full variable domain (outside the CDR3, taken from reference TRBV30 and TRBJ2-2): SQTIHQWPATLVQPVGSPLSLECTVEGTSNPNLYWYRQAAGRGLQLLFYSVGIGQISSEVPQNLSASRPQDRQFILSSKKLLLSDSGFYLCVSQGNAYTNTGELFFGEGSRLTVL.